Included here is one TCR beta chain sequence, with context. The V end was cut by 4 bases, the J end by 6 bases, with 11 bases between. The CDR3 covers 13 residues. Per germline, CDR1 LNHDA and CDR2 SQIVND (reference sequence). Methods used by the authors: The authors estimated nucleated cell counts from reference gene primer amplification. Produced via immunoSEQ multiplex PCR; TCRdb's table is partial and in-frame only. The DNA gave D and trimming, while V, J and clone size come from that table. Of about 330,000 clones listed, approximately 88% are singletons. The record originates from a study of blood T cell repertoires in COVID-19. Looking at the study overall: The United States, Italy and Spain provided the acute and convalescent COVID-19 samples. Nucleic acid was either cDNA or gDNA, and it came from T cells, B-cell-depleted T cells, or PBMCs.

The sequencing input was peripheral blood. The TCR was taken from a man aged 18 to 30 who had recovered from COVID-19. This rearrangement joins TRBV19 to TRBJ2-3; D perhaps matches TRBD2 (5 bases). CDR3 sequence: CASSRSREDTQYF. The CDR3, as DNA: TGTGCCAGTAGTAGATCTAGGGAGGATACGCAGTATTTT. Drawing the rest from reference TRBV19 and TRBJ2-3, the complete variable domain is DGGITQSPKYLFRKEGQNVTLSCEQNLNHDAMYWYRQDPGQGLRLIYYSQIVNDFQKGDIAEGYSVSREKKESFPLTVTSAQKNPTAFYLCASSRSREDTQYFGPGTRLTVL.